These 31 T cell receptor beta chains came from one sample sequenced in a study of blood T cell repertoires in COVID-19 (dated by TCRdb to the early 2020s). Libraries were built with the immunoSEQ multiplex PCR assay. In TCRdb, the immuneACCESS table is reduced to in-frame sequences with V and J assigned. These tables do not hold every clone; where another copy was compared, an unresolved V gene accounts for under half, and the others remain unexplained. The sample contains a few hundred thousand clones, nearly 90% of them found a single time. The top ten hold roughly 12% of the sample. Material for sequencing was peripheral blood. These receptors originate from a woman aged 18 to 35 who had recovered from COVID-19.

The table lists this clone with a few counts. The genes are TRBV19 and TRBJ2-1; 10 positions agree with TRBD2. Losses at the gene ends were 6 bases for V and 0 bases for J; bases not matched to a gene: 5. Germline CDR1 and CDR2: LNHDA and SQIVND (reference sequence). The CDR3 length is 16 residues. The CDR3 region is CASRTSGLSSYNEQFF. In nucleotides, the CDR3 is TGTGCCAGTAGGACTAGCGGGCTTAGCTCCTACAATGAGCAGTTCTTC.

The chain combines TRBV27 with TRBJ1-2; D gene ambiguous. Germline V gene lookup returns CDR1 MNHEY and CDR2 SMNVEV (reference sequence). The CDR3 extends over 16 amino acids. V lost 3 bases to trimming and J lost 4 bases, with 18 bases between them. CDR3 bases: TGTGCCAGCAGTTTCGCGCCGGGGTTCGACCGCTATGGCTACACCTTC. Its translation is CASSFAPGFDRYGYTF.

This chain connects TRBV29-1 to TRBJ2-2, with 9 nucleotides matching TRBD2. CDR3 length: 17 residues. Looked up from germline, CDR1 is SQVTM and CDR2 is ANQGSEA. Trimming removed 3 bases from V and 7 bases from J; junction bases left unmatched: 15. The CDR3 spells CSVEEGDRGRAVGELFF. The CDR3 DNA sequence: TGCAGCGTTGAGGAAGGTGACCGCGGGAGGGCCGTCGGGGAGCTGTTTTTT.

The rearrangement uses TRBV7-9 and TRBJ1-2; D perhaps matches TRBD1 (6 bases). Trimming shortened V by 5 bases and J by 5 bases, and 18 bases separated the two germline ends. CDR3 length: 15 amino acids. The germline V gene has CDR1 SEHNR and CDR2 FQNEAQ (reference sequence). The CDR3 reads CASSTGGRNEYGYTF. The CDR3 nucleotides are TGTGCCAGCAGCACTGGGGGCAGGAATGAATATGGCTACACCTTC.

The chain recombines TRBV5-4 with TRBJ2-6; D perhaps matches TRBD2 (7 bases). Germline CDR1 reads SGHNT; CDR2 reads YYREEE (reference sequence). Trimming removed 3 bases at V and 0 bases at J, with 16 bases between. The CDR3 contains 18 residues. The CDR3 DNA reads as TGTGCCAGCAGCTCCCTTTGGGGAGGGGGCTCTGGGGCCAACGTCCTGACTTTC. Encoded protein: CASSSLWGGGSGANVLTF.

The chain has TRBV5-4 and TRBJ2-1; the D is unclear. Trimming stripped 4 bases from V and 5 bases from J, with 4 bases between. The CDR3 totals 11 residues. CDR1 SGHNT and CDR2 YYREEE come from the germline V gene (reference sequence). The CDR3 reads CASSEDNEQFF. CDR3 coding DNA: TGTGCCAGCAGCGAGGACAATGAGCAGTTCTTC.

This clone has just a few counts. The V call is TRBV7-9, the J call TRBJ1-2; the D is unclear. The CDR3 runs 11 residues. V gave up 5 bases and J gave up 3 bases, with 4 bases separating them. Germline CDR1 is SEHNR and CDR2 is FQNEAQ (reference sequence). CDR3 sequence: CASSRDYGYTF. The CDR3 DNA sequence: TGTGCCAGCAGCCGGGACTATGGCTACACCTTC.

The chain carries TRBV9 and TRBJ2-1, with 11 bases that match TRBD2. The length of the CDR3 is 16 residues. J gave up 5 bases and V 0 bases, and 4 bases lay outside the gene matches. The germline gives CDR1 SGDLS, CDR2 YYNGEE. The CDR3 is CASSVALAGGNNEQFF. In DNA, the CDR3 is TGTGCCAGCAGCGTAGCCCTAGCGGGAGGAAACAATGAGCAGTTCTTC.

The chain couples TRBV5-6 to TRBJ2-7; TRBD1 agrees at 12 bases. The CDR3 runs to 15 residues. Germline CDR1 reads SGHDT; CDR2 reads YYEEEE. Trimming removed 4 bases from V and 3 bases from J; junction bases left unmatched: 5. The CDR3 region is CASSLGQGAIYEQYF. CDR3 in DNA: TGTGCCAGCAGCCTGGGACAGGGGGCGATCTACGAGCAGTACTTC.

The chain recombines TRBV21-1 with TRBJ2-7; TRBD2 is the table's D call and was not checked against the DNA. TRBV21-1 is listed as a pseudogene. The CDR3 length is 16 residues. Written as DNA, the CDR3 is TGTGCCAGCAGCAGGATTAGCAGCGGGAGCATAGACGAGCAGTACTTC. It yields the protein CASSRISSGSIDEQYF.

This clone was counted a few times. The CDR3 protein is CASSLEGAGNQPQHF. The CDR3 nucleotides read TGTGCCAGCAGCTTGGAGGGGGCAGGCAATCAGCCCCAGCATTTT. The V call is TRBV11-2, the J call TRBJ1-5, with 7 nucleotides matching TRBD1. The V gene's germline CDR1 is SGHAT and CDR2 FQNNGV. After removal of 3 bases from V and 2 bases from J, the junction contained 4 bases not matched to a gene. CDR3 length equals 15 residues.

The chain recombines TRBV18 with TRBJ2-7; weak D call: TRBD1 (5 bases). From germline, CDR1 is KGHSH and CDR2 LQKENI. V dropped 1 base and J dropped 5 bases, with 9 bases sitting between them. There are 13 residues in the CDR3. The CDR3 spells CASSPHQGNEQYF. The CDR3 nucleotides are TGTGCCAGCTCACCACATCAGGGTAACGAGCAGTACTTC.

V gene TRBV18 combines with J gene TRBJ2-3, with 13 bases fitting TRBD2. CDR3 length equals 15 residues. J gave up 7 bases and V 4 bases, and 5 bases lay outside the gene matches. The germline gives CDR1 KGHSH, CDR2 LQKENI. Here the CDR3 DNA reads TGTGCCAGCTCACTTGGGACTAGCGGGACCAATACGCAGTATTTT. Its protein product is CASSLGTSGTNTQYF.

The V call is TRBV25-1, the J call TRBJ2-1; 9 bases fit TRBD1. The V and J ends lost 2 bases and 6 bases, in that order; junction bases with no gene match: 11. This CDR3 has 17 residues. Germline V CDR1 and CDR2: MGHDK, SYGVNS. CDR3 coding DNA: TGTGCCAGCAGTGAAAGTTTGCGGGACAGGGTGGCCAATGAGCAGTTCTTC. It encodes CASSESLRDRVANEQFF.

This chain's CDR3 is CASSSGQGLGQYF. In nucleotides, the CDR3 is TGTGCCAGTAGTTCGGGACAGGGGTTGGGGCAGTATTTT. The chain links TRBV19 to TRBJ2-3; 10 bases map to TRBD1. CDR1 and CDR2 (germline): LNHDA, SQIVND (reference sequence). V was pared by 5 bases and J by 11 bases, with 7 bases of the junction left unmatched. CDR3 size: 13 residues.

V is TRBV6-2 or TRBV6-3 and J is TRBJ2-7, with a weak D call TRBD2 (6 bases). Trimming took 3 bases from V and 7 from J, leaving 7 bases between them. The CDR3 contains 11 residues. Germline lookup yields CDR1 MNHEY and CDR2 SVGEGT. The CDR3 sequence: CASSYGGEQYF. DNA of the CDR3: TGTGCCAGCAGTTATGGGGGGGAGCAGTACTTC.

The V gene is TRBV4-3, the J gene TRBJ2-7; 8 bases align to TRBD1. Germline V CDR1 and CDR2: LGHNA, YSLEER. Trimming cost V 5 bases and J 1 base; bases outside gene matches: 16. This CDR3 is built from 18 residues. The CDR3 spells CASSSAYYRDRLSYEQYF. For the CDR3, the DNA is TGCGCCAGCAGCTCCGCGTACTACCGGGACAGGTTATCCTACGAGCAGTACTTC.

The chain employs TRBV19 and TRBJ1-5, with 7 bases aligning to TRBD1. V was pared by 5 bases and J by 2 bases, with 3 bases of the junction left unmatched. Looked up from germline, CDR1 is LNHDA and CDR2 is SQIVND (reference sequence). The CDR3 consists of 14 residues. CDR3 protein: CASSATGGNQPQHF. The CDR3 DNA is TGTGCCAGTAGTGCTACAGGGGGCAATCAGCCCCAGCATTTT.

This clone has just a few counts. The CDR3 here is CASSDSPEETQYF. In DNA, the CDR3 is TGTGCCAGCAGTGACTCACCAGAAGAGACCCAGTACTTC. The chain employs TRBV6-4 and TRBJ2-5; D is unclear. CDR3 size: 13 residues. Germline assignment: CDR1 MRHNA and CDR2 SNTAGT. Deletions cut 0 bases from V and 3 bases from J, with 5 bases between.

CDR3 bases: TGTGCCAGTCTACCCCCGGCGGGAGTACGAGAGACCCAGTACTTC. Its protein product is CASLPPAGVRETQYF. J is TRBJ2-5 and V is TRBV7-2; TRBD2 matches 7 bases. The CDR3 extends over 15 amino acids. V shed 9 bases and J 4 bases; nucleotides not matched to a gene: 14. Germline V gene lookup returns CDR1 SGHTA and CDR2 FQGNSA.

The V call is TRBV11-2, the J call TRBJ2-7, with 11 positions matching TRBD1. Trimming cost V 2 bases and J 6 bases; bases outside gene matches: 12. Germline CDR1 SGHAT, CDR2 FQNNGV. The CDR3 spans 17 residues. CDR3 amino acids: CASSLLFSWDRGIEQYF. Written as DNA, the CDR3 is TGTGCCAGCAGCTTATTATTCTCGTGGGACAGGGGGATCGAGCAGTACTTC.

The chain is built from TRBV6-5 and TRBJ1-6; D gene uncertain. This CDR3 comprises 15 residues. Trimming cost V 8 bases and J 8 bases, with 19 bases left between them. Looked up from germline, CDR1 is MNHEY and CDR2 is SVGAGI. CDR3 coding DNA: TGTGCCAGCGGGCGGGGAGGGAGCCCAGATTCACCCCTCCACTTT. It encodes CASGRGGSPDSPLHF.

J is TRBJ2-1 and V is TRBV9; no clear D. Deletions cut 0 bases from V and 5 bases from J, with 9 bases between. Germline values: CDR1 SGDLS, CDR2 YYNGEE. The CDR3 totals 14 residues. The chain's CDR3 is CASSVGHVNNEQFF. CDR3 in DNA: TGTGCCAGCAGCGTAGGGCACGTCAACAATGAGCAGTTCTTC. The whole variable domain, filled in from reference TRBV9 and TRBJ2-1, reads DSGVTQTPKHLITATGQRVTLRCSPRSGDLSVYWYQQSLDQGLQFLIQYYNGEERAKGNILERFSAQQFPDLHSELNLSSLELGDSALYFCASSVGHVNNEQFFGPGTRLTVL.

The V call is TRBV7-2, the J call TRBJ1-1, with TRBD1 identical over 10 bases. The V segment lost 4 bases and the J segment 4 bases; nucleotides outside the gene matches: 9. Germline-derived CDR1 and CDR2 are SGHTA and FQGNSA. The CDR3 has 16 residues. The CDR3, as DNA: TGTGCCAGCAGCTGGGCACCGGGACAGGGGTTCACTGAAGCTTTCTTT. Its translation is CASSWAPGQGFTEAFF.

CDR3 region: CASSGGLAGAVYNEQFF. The CDR3 DNA sequence: TGTGCCAGCAGCGGCGGACTAGCGGGAGCGGTCTACAATGAGCAGTTCTTC. The chain links TRBV5-4 to TRBJ2-1; 13 bases agree with TRBD2. The CDR3 is 17 amino acids. Trimming cost V 4 bases and J 3 bases; bases outside gene matches: 7. From germline, CDR1 is SGHNT and CDR2 YYREEE (reference sequence).

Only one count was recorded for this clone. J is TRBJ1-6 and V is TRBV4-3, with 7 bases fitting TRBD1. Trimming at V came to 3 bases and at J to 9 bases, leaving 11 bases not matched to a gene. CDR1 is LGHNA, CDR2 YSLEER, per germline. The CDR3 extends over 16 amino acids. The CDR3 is CASSQSARGIFSPLHF. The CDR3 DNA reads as TGCGCCAGCAGCCAGTCGGCCAGGGGGATTTTTTCACCCCTCCACTTT.

CDR3 DNA sequence: TGTGCCAGCAGAAGACGGGGGACGAGCTCTGGAAACACCATATATTTT. The encoded protein is CASRRRGTSSGNTIYF. The V and J genes are TRBV2 and TRBJ1-3, with a weak D call TRBD1 (5 bases). Germline assignment: CDR1 SNHLY and CDR2 FYNNEI. The length of the CDR3 is 16 residues. The V and J ends lost 6 bases and 0 bases respectively, with 15 bases between them.

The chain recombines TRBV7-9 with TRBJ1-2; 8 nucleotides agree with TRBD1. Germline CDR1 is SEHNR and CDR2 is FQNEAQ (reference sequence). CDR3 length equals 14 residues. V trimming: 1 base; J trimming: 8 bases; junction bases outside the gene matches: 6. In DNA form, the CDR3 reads TGTGCCAGCAGCTTAGAACAGGGGGTGAACGGCTACACCTTC. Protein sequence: CASSLEQGVNGYTF.

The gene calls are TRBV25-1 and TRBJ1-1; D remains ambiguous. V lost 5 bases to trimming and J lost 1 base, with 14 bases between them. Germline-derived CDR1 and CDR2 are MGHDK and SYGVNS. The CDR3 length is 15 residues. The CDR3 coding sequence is TGTGCCAGCAGTAGGTTGTCTCTAGGGAACACTGAAGCTTTCTTT. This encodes CASSRLSLGNTEAFF.

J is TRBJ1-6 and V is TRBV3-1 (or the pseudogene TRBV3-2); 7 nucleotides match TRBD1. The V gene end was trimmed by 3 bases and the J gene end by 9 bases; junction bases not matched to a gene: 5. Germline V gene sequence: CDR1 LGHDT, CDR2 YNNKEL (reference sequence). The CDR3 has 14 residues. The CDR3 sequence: CASSQTGTASPLHF. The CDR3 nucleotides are TGTGCCAGCAGCCAGACAGGGACGGCTTCACCCCTCCACTTT.

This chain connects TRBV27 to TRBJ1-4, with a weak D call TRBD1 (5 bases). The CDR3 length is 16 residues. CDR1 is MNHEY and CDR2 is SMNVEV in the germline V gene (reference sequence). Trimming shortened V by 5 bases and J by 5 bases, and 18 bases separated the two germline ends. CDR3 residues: CASSPLGEALNEKLFF. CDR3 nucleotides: TGTGCCAGCAGTCCCCTGGGGGAGGCCCTAAATGAAAAACTGTTTTTT.